This TCR beta chain was obtained from a study of shared clonotypes between healthy human individuals. Study-level information: Three plates each covered CD4 naive and memory; CD8 naive two, CD8 memory one.

A note on this clone: Its antigen is currently unknown.

Trimming removed 3 bases from V and 3 bases from J; junction bases left unmatched: 4. The CDR3 extends over 15 amino acids. Germline assignment: CDR1 SEHNR and CDR2 FQNEAQ (reference sequence). Here immunoSEQ multiplex PCR was the method, and the copy in TCRdb shows in-frame clones only, minus some. The data contain roughly 1.5 million clones, approximately 98% of them singletons. Study observations and caveats: Clonotype sharing across a few donors was observed for around 5% of naive CD4 clonotypes.

This chain links TRBV7-9 with TRBJ1-4, with TRBD1 matching 7 bases. The origin of this receptor is a man aged 25-40 years in good health. Sequencing was performed on naive CD4+ T cells sorted from blood. Subset defined: CD45RA+ positively selected. Written as DNA, the CDR3 is TGTGCCAGCAGCTTCGACAGGGCACCTAATGAAAAACTGTTTTTT. This sequence encodes CASSFDRAPNEKLFF.